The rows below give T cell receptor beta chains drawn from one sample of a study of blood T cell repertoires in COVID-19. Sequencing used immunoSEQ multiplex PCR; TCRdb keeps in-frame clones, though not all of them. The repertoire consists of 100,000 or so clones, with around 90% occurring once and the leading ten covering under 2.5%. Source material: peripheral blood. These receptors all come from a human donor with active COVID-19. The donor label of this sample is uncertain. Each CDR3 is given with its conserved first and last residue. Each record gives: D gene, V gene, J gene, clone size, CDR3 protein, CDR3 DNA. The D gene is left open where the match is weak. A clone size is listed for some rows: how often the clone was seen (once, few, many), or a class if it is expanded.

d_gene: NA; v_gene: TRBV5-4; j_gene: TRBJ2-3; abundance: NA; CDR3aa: CASSQTTRGSTDTQYF; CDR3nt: TGTGCCAGCAGCCAAACGACGAGAGGGAGCACAGATACGCAGTATTTT
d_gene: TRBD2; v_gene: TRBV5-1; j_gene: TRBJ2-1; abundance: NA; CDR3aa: CASSPGRGHEQFF; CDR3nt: TGCGCCAGCAGCCCCGGGAGGGGCCATGAGCAGTTCTTC
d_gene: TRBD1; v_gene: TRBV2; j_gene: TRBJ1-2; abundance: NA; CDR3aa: CASSAGDRLYGYTF; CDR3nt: TGTGCCAGCAGTGCGGGGGACAGACTCTATGGCTACACCTTC
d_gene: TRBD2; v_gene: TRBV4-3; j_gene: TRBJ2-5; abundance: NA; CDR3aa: CASSRSGTSGETQYF; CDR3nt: TGCGCCAGCAGCCGGTCCGGGACTAGCGGAGAGACCCAGTACTTC
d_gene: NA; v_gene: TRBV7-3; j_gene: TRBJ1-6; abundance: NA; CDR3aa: CASSERQAGSYNSPLHF; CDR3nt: TGTGCCAGCAGCGAACGACAAGCCGGCTCCTATAATTCACCCCTCCACTTT
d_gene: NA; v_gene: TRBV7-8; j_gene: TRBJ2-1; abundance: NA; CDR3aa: CASSLGHPYNEQFF; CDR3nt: TGTGCCAGCAGCTTGGGCCACCCCTACAATGAGCAGTTCTTC
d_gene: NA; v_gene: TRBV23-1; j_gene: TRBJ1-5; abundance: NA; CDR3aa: CASSGEPLGNSNQPQHF; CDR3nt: TGCGCCAGCTCCGGAGAACCGCTAGGAAATAGCAATCAGCCCCAGCATTTT
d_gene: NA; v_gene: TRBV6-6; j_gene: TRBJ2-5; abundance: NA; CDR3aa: CASSYSNRGQETQYF; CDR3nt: TGTGCCAGCAGTTACTCGAATAGAGGTCAAGAGACCCAGTACTTC
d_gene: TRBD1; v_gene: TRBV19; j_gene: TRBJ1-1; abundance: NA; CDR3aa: CASSIDGQVPEGAFF; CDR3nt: TGTGCCAGTAGTATAGACGGACAGGTTCCTGAGGGGGCTTTCTTT
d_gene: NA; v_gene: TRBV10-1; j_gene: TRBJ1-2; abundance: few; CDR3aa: CASRTGHTSGYTF; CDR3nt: TGCGCCAGCAGAACGGGACATACGAGTGGCTACACCTTC
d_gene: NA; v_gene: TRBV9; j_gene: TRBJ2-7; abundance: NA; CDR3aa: CASSVAFGSSYEQYF; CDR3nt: TGTGCCAGCAGCGTAGCCTTTGGGAGCTCCTACGAGCAGTACTTC
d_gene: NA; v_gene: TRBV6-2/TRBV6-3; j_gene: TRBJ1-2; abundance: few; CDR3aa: CASSYRQNYGYTF; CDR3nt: TGTGCCAGCAGTTACCGACAGAACTATGGCTACACCTTC
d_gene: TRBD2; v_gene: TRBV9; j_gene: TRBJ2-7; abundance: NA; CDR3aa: CASSHGGAGEQYF; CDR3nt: TGTGCCAGCAGCCACGGGGGGGCGGGCGAGCAGTACTTC
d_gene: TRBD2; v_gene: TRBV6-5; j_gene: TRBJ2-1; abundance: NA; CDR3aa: CASSYTSGGARNEQFF; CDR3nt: TGTGCCAGCAGTTACACTAGCGGGGGGGCGCGCAATGAGCAGTTCTTC